Sequencing of this T cell receptor beta chain was carried out in a study of a mutant IDH1 vaccine in newly diagnosed glioma. Turning to the study itself: Of the patients given treatment, 62.5% were male and around 38% were female, and a mean age of about 40 years was recorded. Standard pretreatment was either radiotherapy, temozolomide, or, for most, radiochemotherapy with temozolomide. Visit V12 happened at week 35; visit V13 happened at week 47.

Trimming removed 2 bases at V and 1 base at J, with 9 bases between. This CDR3 has 14 residues. Germline loops: CDR1 SGHDT, CDR2 YYEEEE. The time point: week 35, safety follow-up. A 20-mer mutant IDH1 peptide at 300 ug was injected subcutaneously with topical imiquimod. To note about this clone: As yet, its antigen is unknown.

Only in-frame clones appear in the TCRdb table, and some are missing; sequencing was by immunoSEQ multiplex PCR. The table includes tens of thousands of clones, 80% to 90% detected once. The sample in question was PBMCs, obtained from a glioma patient whose treatment included an IDH1 peptide vaccine. V and J are TRBV5-6 and TRBJ1-1; TRBD1 is a possible D gene (5 bases). This TCR derives from a man aged 25 to 45 with glioma. The chain's CDR3 is CASSFWDRNTEAFF. The CDR3 DNA is TGTGCCAGCAGCTTTTGGGACCGGAACACTGAAGCTTTCTTT.